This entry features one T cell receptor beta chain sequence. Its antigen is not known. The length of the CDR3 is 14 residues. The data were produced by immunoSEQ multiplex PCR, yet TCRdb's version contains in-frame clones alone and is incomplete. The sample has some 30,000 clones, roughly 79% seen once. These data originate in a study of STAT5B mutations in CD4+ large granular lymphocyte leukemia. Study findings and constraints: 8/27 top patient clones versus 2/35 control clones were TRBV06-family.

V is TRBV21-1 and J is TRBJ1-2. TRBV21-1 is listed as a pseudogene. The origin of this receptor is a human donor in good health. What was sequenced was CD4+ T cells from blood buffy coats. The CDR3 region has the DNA TGTGCCAGCAGCAAAGCCGGGACCATCTATGGCTACACCTTC. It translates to CASSKAGTIYGYTF.